These T cell receptor beta chains were read from a single sample in a study of post-analysis software for immune sequencing data. In TCRdb, the PCR reads were re-called with MiXCR into one record per CDR3 protein. Of about 200,000 distinct CDR3 sequences in the sample, 29% were seen once. The specimen was blood. The receptors derive from a girl aged 2-17 years with multiple sclerosis. The CDR3 runs from the conserved cysteine through the conserved F or W. D genes are given only for firm matches. Only part of the rows carry a size: once, few, many, or a class if the clone is expanded.

clone_size	d_call	j_call	v_call	cdr3_aa	cdr3_nt
.	.	TRBJ1-1	TRBV6-1	CASISDSAPGAFF	TGTGCCAGCATTTCGGACAGCGCGCCCGGAGCTTTCTTT
.	.	TRBJ1-1	TRBV28	CASSFRGANTEAFF	TGTGCCAGCAGTTTTCGGGGAGCGAACACTGAAGCTTTCTTT
many	.	TRBJ2-7	TRBV3-1	CASSQDPHSYEQYF	TGTGCCAGCAGCCAAGACCCTCACTCCTACGAGCAGTACTTC
few	.	TRBJ2-3	TRBV12-3/TRBV12-4	CASSQGTSTDTQYF	TGTGCCAGCAGCCAGGGTACTAGCACAGATACGCAGTATTTT
.	.	TRBJ1-5	TRBV2	CASSESDGPQHF	TGTGCCAGCAGTGAGTCGGACGGGCCCCAGCATTTT
few	TRBD2	TRBJ2-3	TRBV29-1	CSVEFLAGHTDTQYF	TGCAGCGTTGAGTTCCTAGCGGGACACACAGATACGCAGTATTTT
many	TRBD2	TRBJ2-7	TRBV20-1	CSAHLAARSYEQYF	TGCAGTGCTCACCTAGCGGCTCGCTCCTACGAGCAGTACTTC
many	.	TRBJ2-3	TRBV6-1	CASSPNPTDTQYF	TGTGCCAGCAGCCCGAACCCTACAGATACGCAGTATTTT
few	TRBD2	TRBJ2-7	TRBV20-1	CSAEPGLAGLYEQYF	TGCAGTGCAGAACCGGGACTAGCGGGACTCTACGAGCAGTACTTC
.	.	TRBJ1-4	TRBV5-1	CASSGQGMSGEKLFF	TGCGCCAGCAGCGGCCAGGGGATGTCGGGTGAAAAACTGTTTTTT
few	TRBD2	TRBJ2-5	TRBV6-5	CASRPKLAPGETQYF	TGTGCCAGCAGACCCAAACTAGCGCCAGGAGAGACCCAGTACTTC
.	TRBD1	TRBJ2-7	TRBV27	CASSPFRQGDERYF	TGTGCCAGCAGTCCCTTTCGACAGGGCGACGAGCGGTACTTC
many	TRBD1	TRBJ2-7	TRBV7-2	CASSYRGSSYEQYF	TGTGCCAGCAGCTACAGGGGAAGCTCCTACGAGCAGTACTTC
.	.	TRBJ2-5	TRBV10-3	CAISGGETQYF	TGTGCCATCAGTGGGGGGGAGACCCAGTACTTC
many	.	TRBJ1-4	TRBV29-1	CSVEESNEKLFF	TGCAGCGTTGAGGAGAGTAATGAAAAACTGTTTTTT
.	.	TRBJ2-3	TRBV12-3/TRBV12-4	CASSLGTVPTDAQYF	TGTGCCAGCAGTTTAGGGACGGTGCCCACAGATGCGCAGTATTTT
.	.	TRBJ1-5	TRBV27	CASSPLGGLGNQPQHF	TGTGCCAGCAGCCCTCTGGGGGGGCTAGGCAATCAGCCCCAGCATTTT
.	TRBD1	TRBJ2-7	TRBV20-1	CSARLPADRGLHEQYF	TGCAGTGCTAGACTCCCCGCGGACAGGGGGCTTCACGAGCAGTACTTC
.	TRBD2	TRBJ2-7	TRBV5-1	CASSLDEGLDMYEQYF	TGCGCCAGCAGCTTGGACGAGGGACTAGACATGTACGAGCAGTACTTC
.	.	TRBJ2-1	TRBV18	CASSFGLDNEQFF	TGTGCCAGCTCGTTCGGACTCGACAATGAGCAGTTCTTC
many	.	TRBJ2-7	TRBV5-1	CASSLADRYEQYF	TGCGCCAGCAGCTTGGCGGACCGCTACGAGCAGTACTTC
few	.	TRBJ2-3	TRBV12-3/TRBV12-4	CASSFSLTDTQYF	TGTGCCAGCAGTTTTAGCTTAACAGATACGCAGTATTTT
.	.	TRBJ1-6	TRBV7-9	CASSLALGSFNSPLHF	TGTGCCAGCAGCTTAGCTCTCGGCAGCTTTAATTCACCCCTCCACTTT
.	TRBD1	TRBJ1-5	TRBV18	CACSPQGSGSNQPQHF	TGTGCCTGCTCACCACAGGGGTCCGGTAGCAATCAGCCCCAGCATTTT
few	.	TRBJ2-4	TRBV20-1	CSGRVGTSKNIQYF	TGCAGTGGGAGAGTCGGGACTTCCAAAAACATTCAGTACTTC
.	.	TRBJ1-6	TRBV25-1	CASSEGPDNSPLHF	TGTGCCAGCAGTGAAGGCCCGGACAATTCACCCCTCCACTTT
few	.	TRBJ2-7	TRBV3-1	CASSLPGSRYEQYF	TGTGCCAGCAGCCTCCCCGGGTCACGCTACGAGCAGTACTTC
.	.	TRBJ1-3	TRBV5-1	CASSLAGGEFGNTIYF	TGCGCCAGCAGCTTGGCCGGGGGCGAATTCGGAAACACCATATATTTT
.	.	TRBJ2-1	TRBV12-3/TRBV12-4	CANSFSPLYNEQFF	TGTGCCAACAGTTTCTCCCCGTTATACAATGAGCAGTTCTTC
.	.	TRBJ1-2	TRBV7-9	CASSPKQGYGYTF	TGTGCCAGCAGCCCCAAACAGGGCTATGGCTACACCTTC
few	.	TRBJ2-1	TRBV5-1	CASSLAAPDNEQFF	TGCGCCAGCAGCTTGGCCGCCCCCGACAATGAGCAGTTCTTC
many	.	TRBJ1-5	TRBV4-1	CASSQDRQINQPQHF	TGCGCCAGCAGCCAAGACCGGCAGATCAATCAGCCCCAGCATTTT
.	TRBD1	TRBJ1-2	TRBV20-1	CSPTPGGESYTF	TGCAGTCCAACTCCAGGGGGGGAGAGCTACACCTTC
.	.	TRBJ2-5	TRBV5-1	CASSRDIYGQYF	TGCGCCAGCAGCCGGGACATTTACGGGCAGTACTTC
.	.	TRBJ2-3	TRBV9	CASSVAWEDTQYF	TGTGCCAGCAGCGTAGCTTGGGAAGATACGCAGTATTTT
.	TRBD1	TRBJ2-7	TRBV7-2	CASNSRGQGIYEQYF	TGTGCCAGCAATTCACGGGGACAGGGTATCTACGAGCAGTACTTC
many	TRBD1	TRBJ1-2	TRBV5-1	CASSLNPGTDYYGYTF	TGCGCCAGCAGCCTTAATCCCGGGACAGACTACTATGGCTACACCTTC
few	.	TRBJ1-1	TRBV4-1	CASSQAPGRGNTEAFF	TGCGCCAGCAGCCAGGCCCCGGGACGAGGGAACACTGAAGCTTTCTTT
.	TRBD2	TRBJ2-5	TRBV2	CASKLAGGPVETQYF	TGTGCCAGCAAACTAGCGGGGGGGCCAGTAGAGACCCAGTACTTC
.	.	TRBJ2-3	TRBV11-2	CASSLRGIGTDAQYF	TGTGCCAGCAGCTTACGGGGTATAGGCACAGATGCGCAGTATTTT
few	.	TRBJ2-6	TRBV25-1	CASRNPGAGANVLTF	TGTGCCAGCAGGAACCCGGGCGCTGGGGCCAACGTCCTGACTTTC
.	TRBD2	TRBJ2-1	TRBV7-2	CASSLQLAGNEQFF	TGTGCCAGCAGCTTACAACTAGCGGGGAATGAGCAGTTCTTC
.	.	TRBJ2-2	TRBV12-3/TRBV12-4	CASSLGTGTGELFF	TGTGCCAGCAGTTTAGGGACCGGCACCGGGGAGCTGTTTTTT
.	.	TRBJ2-1	TRBV29-1	CSAEDTFSSYNEQFF	TGCAGCGCTGAAGATACATTTAGCTCCTACAATGAGCAGTTCTTC
.	.	TRBJ1-5	TRBV28	CASSTHIGEGQPQHF	TGTGCCAGCAGCACACATATAGGGGAAGGCCAGCCCCAGCATTTT
.	TRBD1	TRBJ1-6	TRBV7-9	CASSPRTGASPLHF	TGTGCCAGCAGCCCAAGGACAGGGGCTTCACCCCTCCACTTT
.	.	TRBJ2-1	TRBV6-5	CASRPRFLTGNEQFF	TGTGCCAGCAGGCCGCGTTTCCTAACCGGTAATGAGCAGTTCTTC
many	TRBD1	TRBJ1-1	TRBV5-1	CASSRQGAAEAFF	TGCGCCAGCAGCAGACAGGGGGCGGCTGAAGCTTTCTTT
.	.	TRBJ1-2	TRBV11-2	CASSLVVGVGDGYTF	TGTGCCAGCAGCTTAGTAGTGGGAGTTGGTGATGGCTACACCTTC
.	TRBD1	TRBJ1-5	TRBV20-1	CSAREGTVGNQPQHF	TGCAGTGCTAGAGAGGGGACAGTGGGCAATCAGCCCCAGCATTTT
few	.	TRBJ2-1	TRBV25-1	CASSGNEQFF	TGTGCCAGCAGTGGAAATGAGCAGTTCTTC
once	TRBD1	TRBJ1-5	TRBV2	CASGQGPPYSNQPQHF	TGTGCCAGCGGACAGGGCCCCCCTTATAGCAATCAGCCCCAGCATTTT
many	TRBD1	TRBJ1-2	TRBV12-3/TRBV12-4	CASSNRDRDDSYTF	TGTGCCAGCAGTAACCGGGACAGGGATGATAGCTACACCTTC
many	.	TRBJ2-3	TRBV5-1	CASSGPRTDTQYF	TGCGCCAGCAGCGGGCCGAGGACAGATACGCAGTATTTT
many	TRBD1	TRBJ2-7	TRBV12-3/TRBV12-4	CASRGQGESYEQYF	TGTGCCAGCCGTGGACAGGGGGAAAGCTACGAGCAGTACTTC
many	.	TRBJ1-4	TRBV5-1	CASSLEVNEKLFF	TGCGCCAGCAGCTTAGAGGTGAATGAAAAACTGTTTTTT
.	TRBD1	TRBJ2-3	TRBV28	CASSHTGTGVRDTQYF	TGTGCCAGCAGTCACACCGGGACAGGGGTAAGAGATACGCAGTATTTT
many	TRBD2	TRBJ2-5	TRBV29-1	CSVGRGLAGETQYF	TGCAGCGTTGGCAGGGGACTAGCTGGGGAGACCCAGTACTTC